The 14 T cell receptor beta chains reported below all come from one sample, sequenced in a study of shared T cell receptors in the human thymus. Using immunoSEQ multiplex PCR, the repertoire was profiled, and TCRdb retains in-frame clones only, with some absent. The table shows 700,000 to 750,000 clones, with roughly 88% occurring only once. These same data were also listed under a study on human thymus T cells.

The source material was thymocytes. Receptors originate from a girl under three years old with a congenital heart defect.

With regard to this clone: Because the CDR3 is missing its conserved closing phenylalanine or tryptophan, this is likely a read error. No DNA is shown, since the ends of the CDR3 on it are uncertain; the CDR3 is the one TCRdb lists. The V and J genes are TRBV14 and TRBJ1-1; the table's D call of TRBD1 was not tested on the DNA. Germline V CDR1 and CDR2: SGHDN, FVKESK. 8 amino acids form the CDR3, both terminal residues included. CDR3 in amino acids: CASSRKGQ.

The rearrangement joins TRBV5-1 to TRBJ2-3, with 7 bases identical to TRBD2. CDR1 and CDR2 (germline): SGHRS, YFSETQ. V lost 5 bases to trimming and J lost 4 bases; unmatched junction nucleotides: 13. The CDR3 loop spans 16 amino acids. The CDR3 spells CASRSARGEPPDTQYF. Written as DNA, the CDR3 is TGCGCCAGCAGGTCCGCACGGGGGGAACCCCCAGATACGCAGTATTTT.

V is TRBV4-3 and J is TRBJ1-2; TRBD1 agrees at 7 bases. Germline CDR1 is LGHNA and CDR2 is YSLEER. The V segment lost 3 bases and the J segment 8 bases; nucleotides outside the gene matches: 12. The CDR3 has 15 residues. The CDR3 sequence: CASSQARRGFEGYTF. The CDR3, as DNA: TGCGCCAGCAGCCAGGCCCGCAGGGGGTTTGAGGGCTACACCTTC.

This chain connects TRBV4-2 to TRBJ2-2, with TRBD2 identical over 9 bases. The germline V gene encodes CDR1 LGHNA and CDR2 YNFKEQ. This CDR3 contains 17 residues. J gave up 5 bases and V 3 bases, and 10 bases lay outside the gene matches. For the CDR3, the DNA is TGTGCCAGCAGCCACCCCCCCGGCGGGGGGGGAACCGGGGAGCTGTTTTTT. Translated, it gives CASSHPPGGGGTGELFF.

The chain combines TRBV27 with TRBJ2-4; 8 nucleotides match TRBD1. The ends lost 4 bases at V and 2 bases at J; junction bases unmatched: 7. The CDR3 consists of 16 residues. CDR1 and CDR2 (germline): MNHEY, SMNVEV (reference sequence). This CDR3 reads CASSYRGIGTKNIQYF. The CDR3 region has the DNA TGTGCCAGCAGTTACAGGGGGATTGGGACCAAAAACATTCAGTACTTC.

The chain recombines TRBV7-2 with TRBJ2-7, with D hard to call. The ends were cut back, 5 bases at V and 13 bases at J, with 9 bases in the middle. The CDR3 contains 9 residues. Germline loops: CDR1 SGHTA, CDR2 FQGNSA. In DNA form, the CDR3 reads TGTGCCAGCAGCCCCCCCCTCTACTTC. Its protein product is CASSPPLYF.

The chain employs TRBV29-1 and TRBJ1-3; 7 nucleotides agree with TRBD1. Germline V gene data show CDR1 as SQVTM and CDR2 as ANQGSEA. Unmatched junction bases numbered 21, after V lost 0 bases and J lost 4 bases. This CDR3 comprises 20 residues. The CDR3 sequence: CSVEDYLDREKRSLGNTIYF. The CDR3 bases are TGCAGCGTTGAAGATTACCTCGACAGGGAGAAGAGGTCGCTGGGAAACACCATATATTTT.

J is TRBJ1-5 and V is TRBV6-1, with a weak D call TRBD1 (6 bases). CDR3 length equals 15 residues. With 6 bases removed from V and 9 bases from J, the gap between germline ends came to 21 bases. Germline V gene lookup returns CDR1 MNHNS and CDR2 SASEGT. CDR3 protein: CASRPGTPSKVPQHF. The CDR3 region has the DNA TGTGCCAGCAGACCCGGGACACCGAGTAAGGTGCCCCAGCATTTT.

The chain couples TRBV7-3 to TRBJ1-1, with 9 bases fitting TRBD1. This CDR3 is built from 15 residues. J gave up 1 base and V 11 bases, and 11 bases lay outside the gene matches. Germline values: CDR1 SGHTA, CDR2 FQGTGA. The CDR3 DNA reads as TGTGCCCGCGTAGCGCCGGGACAGGGGAACACTGAAGCTTTCTTT. Its protein product is CARVAPGQGNTEAFF.

The chain couples TRBV5-1 to TRBJ1-2; maybe TRBD1 (5 bases). Per germline, CDR1 SGHRS and CDR2 YFSETQ. The CDR3 is made up of 14 amino acids. V was trimmed by 4 bases and J by 0 bases, leaving 10 bases between them. The CDR3 sequence: CASSTDRPNYGYTF. CDR3 DNA sequence: TGCGCCAGCAGCACCGACAGACCTAACTATGGCTACACCTTC.

The chain couples TRBV9 to TRBJ1-1, with D tentatively TRBD1 (6 bases). The CDR3 has 18 residues. Per germline, CDR1 SGDLS and CDR2 YYNGEE. The germline V and J ends were trimmed by 2 bases and 4 bases, with 24 bases remaining between them. The CDR3 DNA reads TGTGCCAGCAGCGTTCTACACGTACAGGGAGTAGGGAGCACTGAAGCTTTCTTT. Encoded protein: CASSVLHVQGVGSTEAFF. Complete variable domain (other parts from reference TRBV9 and TRBJ1-1): DSGVTQTPKHLITATGQRVTLRCSPRSGDLSVYWYQQSLDQGLQFLIQYYNGEERAKGNILERFSAQQFPDLHSELNLSSLELGDSALYFCASSVLHVQGVGSTEAFFGQGTRLTVV.

The chain joins TRBV6-8 to TRBJ1-6; D is undetermined. With 4 bases removed from V and 0 bases from J, the gap between germline ends came to 10 bases. The CDR3 has 16 amino acids. The V gene's germline CDR1 is MNHGY and CDR2 SAAAGT. Written as DNA, the CDR3 is TGTGCCAGCAGTTCCCACTCGAGCTCCTATAATTCACCCCTCCACTTT. Protein: CASSSHSSSYNSPLHF.

The chain couples TRBV10-2 to TRBJ1-4; the D gene is possibly TRBD1 (6 bases). This CDR3 comprises 15 residues. V lost 4 bases, J lost 0 bases, and 9 bases lay in between. Germline CDR1 is WSHSY and CDR2 is SAAADI. The CDR3 here is CASSVDSPTNEKLFF. CDR3 bases: TGCGCCAGCAGTGTGGACAGTCCAACTAATGAAAAACTGTTTTTT.

V is TRBV28 and J is TRBJ1-2, with 10 bases matching TRBD1. The length of the CDR3 is 11 residues. CDR1 and CDR2 from the germline V gene are MDHEN and SYDVKM. The junction had 2 bases not matched to a gene; V was cut back by 10 bases and J by 6 bases. This CDR3 is CATGTGDGYTF. The DNA of the CDR3 is TGTGCCACTGGGACAGGGGATGGCTACACCTTC.